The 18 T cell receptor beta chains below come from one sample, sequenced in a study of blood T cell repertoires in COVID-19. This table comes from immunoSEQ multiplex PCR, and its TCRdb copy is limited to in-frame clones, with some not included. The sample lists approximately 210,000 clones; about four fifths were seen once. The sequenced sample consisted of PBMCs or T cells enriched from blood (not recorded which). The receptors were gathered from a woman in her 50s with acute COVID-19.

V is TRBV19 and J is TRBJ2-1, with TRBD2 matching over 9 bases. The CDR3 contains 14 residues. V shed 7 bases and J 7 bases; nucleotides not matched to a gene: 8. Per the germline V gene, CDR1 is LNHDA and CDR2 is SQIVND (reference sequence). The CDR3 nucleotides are TGTGCCAGTACGGGCGGGAGGGATCGGAATGAGCAGTTCTTC. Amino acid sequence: CASTGGRDRNEQFF.

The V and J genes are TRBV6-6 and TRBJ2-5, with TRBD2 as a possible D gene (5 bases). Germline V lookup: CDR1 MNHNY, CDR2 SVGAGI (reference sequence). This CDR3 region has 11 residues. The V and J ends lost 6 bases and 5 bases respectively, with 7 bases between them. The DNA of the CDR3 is TGTGCCAGCAGCTCGGGGGAGACCCAGTACTTC. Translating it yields CASSSGETQYF.

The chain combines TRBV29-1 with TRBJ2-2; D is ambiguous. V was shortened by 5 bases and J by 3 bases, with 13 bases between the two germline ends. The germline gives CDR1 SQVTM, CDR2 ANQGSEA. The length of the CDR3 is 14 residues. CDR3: CSVLQLQDTGELFF. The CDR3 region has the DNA TGCAGCGTTTTACAATTGCAGGACACCGGGGAGCTGTTTTTT.

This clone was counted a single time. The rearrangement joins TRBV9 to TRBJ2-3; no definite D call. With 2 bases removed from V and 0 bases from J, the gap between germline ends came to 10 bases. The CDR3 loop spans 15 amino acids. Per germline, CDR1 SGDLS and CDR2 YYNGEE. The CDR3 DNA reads TGTGCCAGCAGCGTGACTGCGTTTAGCACAGATACGCAGTATTTT. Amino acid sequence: CASSVTAFSTDTQYF.

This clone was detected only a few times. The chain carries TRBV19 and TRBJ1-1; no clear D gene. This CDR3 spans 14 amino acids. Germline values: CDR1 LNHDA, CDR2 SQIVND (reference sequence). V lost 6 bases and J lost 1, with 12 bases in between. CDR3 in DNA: TGTGCCAGTAGGAATATGGGAGGGAACACTGAAGCTTTCTTT. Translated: CASRNMGGNTEAFF.

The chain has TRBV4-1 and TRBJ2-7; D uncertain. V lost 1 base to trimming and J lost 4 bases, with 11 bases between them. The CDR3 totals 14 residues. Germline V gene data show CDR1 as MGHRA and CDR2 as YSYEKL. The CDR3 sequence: CASSQGQRAYEQYF. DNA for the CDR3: TGCGCCAGCAGCCAAGGACAAAGAGCATACGAGCAGTACTTC.

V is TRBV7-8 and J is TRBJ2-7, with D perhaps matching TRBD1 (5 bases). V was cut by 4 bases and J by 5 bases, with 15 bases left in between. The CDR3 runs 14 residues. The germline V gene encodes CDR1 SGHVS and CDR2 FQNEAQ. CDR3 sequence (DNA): TGTGCCAGCAGCTACCAGGGTACATCGGACGAGCAGTACTTC. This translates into CASSYQGTSDEQYF.

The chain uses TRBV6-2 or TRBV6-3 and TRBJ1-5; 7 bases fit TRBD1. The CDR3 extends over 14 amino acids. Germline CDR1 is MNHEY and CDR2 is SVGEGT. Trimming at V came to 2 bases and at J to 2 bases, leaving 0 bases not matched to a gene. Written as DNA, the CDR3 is TGTGCCAGCAGTTACCAGGGGGGCAATCAGCCCCAGCATTTT. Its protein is CASSYQGGNQPQHF.

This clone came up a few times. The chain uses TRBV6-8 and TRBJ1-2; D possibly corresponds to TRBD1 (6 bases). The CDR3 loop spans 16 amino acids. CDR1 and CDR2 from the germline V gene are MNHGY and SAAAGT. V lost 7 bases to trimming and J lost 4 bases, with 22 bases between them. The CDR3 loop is CASTLRVQGRGYGYTF. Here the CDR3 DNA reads TGTGCCAGCACCCTCCGAGTACAGGGCAGGGGCTATGGCTACACCTTC.

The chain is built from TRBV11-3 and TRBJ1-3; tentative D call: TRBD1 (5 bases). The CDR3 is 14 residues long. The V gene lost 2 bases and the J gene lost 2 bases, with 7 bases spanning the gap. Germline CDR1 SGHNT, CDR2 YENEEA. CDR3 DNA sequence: TGTGCCAGCAGCTTATCAGGGACTGGAAACACCATATATTTT. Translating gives CASSLSGTGNTIYF. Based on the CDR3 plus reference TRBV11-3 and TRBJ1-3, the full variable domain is EAGVVQSPRYKIIEKKQPVAFWCNPISGHNTLYWYLQNLGQGPELLIRYENEEAVDDSQLPKDRFSAERLKGVDSTLKIQPAELGDSAVYLCASSLSGTGNTIYFGEGSWLTVV.

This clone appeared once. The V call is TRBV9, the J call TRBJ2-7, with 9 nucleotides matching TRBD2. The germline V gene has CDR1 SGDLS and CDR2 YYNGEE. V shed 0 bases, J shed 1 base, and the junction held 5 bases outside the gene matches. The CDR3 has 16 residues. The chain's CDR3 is CASSVAPAGGSYEQYF. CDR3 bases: TGTGCCAGCAGCGTAGCCCCAGCGGGAGGTTCCTACGAGCAGTACTTC.

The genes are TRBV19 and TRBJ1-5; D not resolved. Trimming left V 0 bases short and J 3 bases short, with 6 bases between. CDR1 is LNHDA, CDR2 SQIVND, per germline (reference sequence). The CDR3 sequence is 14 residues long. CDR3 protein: CASSIEAFNQPQHF. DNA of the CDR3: TGTGCCAGTAGTATAGAGGCATTCAATCAGCCCCAGCATTTT. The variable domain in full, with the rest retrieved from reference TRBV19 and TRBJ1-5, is DGGITQSPKYLFRKEGQNVTLSCEQNLNHDAMYWYRQDPGQGLRLIYYSQIVNDFQKGDIAEGYSVSREKKESFPLTVTSAQKNPTAFYLCASSIEAFNQPQHFGDGTRLSIL.

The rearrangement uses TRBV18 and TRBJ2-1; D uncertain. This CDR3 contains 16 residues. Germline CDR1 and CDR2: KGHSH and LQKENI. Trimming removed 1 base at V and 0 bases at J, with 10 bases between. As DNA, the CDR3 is TGTGCCAGCTCACCACTAGCCCCAGACTCCTACAATGAGCAGTTCTTC. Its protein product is CASSPLAPDSYNEQFF. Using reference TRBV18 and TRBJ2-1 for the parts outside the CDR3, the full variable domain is NAGVMQNPRHLVRRRGQEARLRCSPMKGHSHVYWYRQLPEEGLKFMVYLQKENIIDESGMPKERFSAEFPKEGPSILRIQQVVRGDSAAYFCASSPLAPDSYNEQFFGPGTRLTVL.

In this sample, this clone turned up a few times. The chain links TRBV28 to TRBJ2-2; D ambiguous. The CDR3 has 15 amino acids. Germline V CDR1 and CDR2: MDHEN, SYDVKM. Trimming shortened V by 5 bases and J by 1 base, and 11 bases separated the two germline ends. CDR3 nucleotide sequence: TGTGCCAGCAGTCCGCTAAGCGTGAACACCGGGGAGCTGTTTTTT. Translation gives CASSPLSVNTGELFF.

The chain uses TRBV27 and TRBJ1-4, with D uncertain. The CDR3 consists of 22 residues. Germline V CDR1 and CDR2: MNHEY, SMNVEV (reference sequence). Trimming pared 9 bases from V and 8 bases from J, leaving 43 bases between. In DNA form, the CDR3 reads TGTGCCAGGGAACGGCTCACCGAAACCCCAGAACCCATCGTCCTTCCGAGGGAAAAACTGTTTTTT. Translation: CARERLTETPEPIVLPREKLFF. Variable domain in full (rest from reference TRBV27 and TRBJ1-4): EAQVTQNPRYLITVTGKKLTVTCSQNMNHEYMSWYRQDPGLGLRQIYYSMNVEVTDKGDVPEGYKVSRKEKRNFPLILESPSPNQTSLYFCARERLTETPEPIVLPREKLFFGSGTQLSVL.

CDR3 loop: CASSELNNEQFF. The CDR3 nucleotides read TGTGCCAGCAGTGAGTTGAACAATGAGCAGTTCTTC. The gene calls are TRBV6-6 and TRBJ2-1; D remains ambiguous. V was trimmed by 5 bases and J by 5 bases, leaving 7 bases between them. The CDR3 runs to 12 residues. Germline V gene lookup returns CDR1 MNHNY and CDR2 SVGAGI (reference sequence).

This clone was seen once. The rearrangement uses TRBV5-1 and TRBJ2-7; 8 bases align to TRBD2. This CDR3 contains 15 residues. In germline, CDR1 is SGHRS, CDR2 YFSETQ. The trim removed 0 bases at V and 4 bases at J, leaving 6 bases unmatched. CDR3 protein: CASSLASGSEYEQYF. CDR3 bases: TGCGCCAGCAGCTTGGCGAGCGGGAGTGAGTACGAGCAGTACTTC.

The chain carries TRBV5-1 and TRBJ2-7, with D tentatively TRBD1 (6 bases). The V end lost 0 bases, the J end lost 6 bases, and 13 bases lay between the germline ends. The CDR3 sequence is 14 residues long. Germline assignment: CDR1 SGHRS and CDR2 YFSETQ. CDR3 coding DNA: TGCGCCAGCAGCTTGGGGTCAGGGGATGGCGAGCAGTACTTC. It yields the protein CASSLGSGDGEQYF.